The 4 T cell receptor beta chains presented below share a single source sample, sequenced in a study of long-term antiretroviral therapy in people with HIV. immunoSEQ v3.0 was run at survey level. Sequenced by immunoSEQ multiplex PCR; TCRdb stores in-frame clones only, minus some. The sample lists 20,000 to 25,000 clones, around 87% occurring once. The material sequenced was unsorted PBMCs, taken 0.2 years before starting antiretroviral therapy. These receptors all stem from a man between 18 and 35 years old with HIV.

The V gene is TRBV7-6, the J gene TRBJ2-7, with 10 positions matching TRBD1. The germline gives CDR1 SGHVS, CDR2 FNYEAQ. Losses at the gene ends were 3 bases for V and 4 bases for J; bases not matched to a gene: 3. CDR3 size: 14 residues. Here the CDR3 reads CASSLGQGIYEQYF. The CDR3 DNA reads TGTGCCAGCAGCTTGGGACAGGGGATTTACGAGCAGTACTTC.

The rearrangement joins TRBV4-1 to TRBJ2-7, with 9 positions matching TRBD1. The CDR3 runs 15 residues. V lost 3 bases and J lost 5; bases outside the gene matches: 8. Per the germline V gene, CDR1 is MGHRA and CDR2 is YSYEKL. In DNA form, the CDR3 reads TGCGCCAGCAGCCAGTGGGACAGGGTAAGCGACGAGCAGTACTTC. This encodes CASSQWDRVSDEQYF.

The CDR3 bases are TGCGCCAGCAGCCCGGGTAGGGGGCGCTTTGATAGCAATCAGCCCCAGCATTTT. Amino acid sequence: CASSPGRGRFDSNQPQHF. The rearrangement uses TRBV5-1 and TRBJ1-5; 7 bases agree with TRBD1. This CDR3 region has 18 residues. Germline assignment: CDR1 SGHRS and CDR2 YFSETQ. The V gene end was trimmed by 4 bases and the J gene end by 0 bases; junction bases not matched to a gene: 13.

This clone was counted only a few times. V and J are TRBV19 and TRBJ1-6; D is unresolved. CDR1 is LNHDA and CDR2 is SQIVND in the germline V gene (reference sequence). Deletions cut 5 bases from V and 7 bases from J, with 18 bases between. The CDR3 is 16 residues long. The CDR3 sequence: CASSPRIPGRNSPLHF. Written as DNA, the CDR3 is TGTGCCAGTAGTCCCCGGATCCCCGGTCGGAATTCACCCCTCCACTTT.